A selection of T cell receptor beta chains follows, all from one sample in a study of blood T cell repertoires in COVID-19. Sequencing used immunoSEQ multiplex PCR; TCRdb keeps in-frame clones, though not all of them. Of some 160,000 clones detected, approximately 90% appear once; the ten largest clones hold roughly 1.9%. Material: peripheral blood. These receptors were collected from a man in his fifties or sixties who had recovered from COVID-19. CDR3s include the opening cysteine and the closing phenylalanine or tryptophan. The order of the fields is V gene, J gene, D gene, clone size, CDR3 protein, CDR3 DNA. A D gene is named only where the DNA matches it firmly. Clone size appears in some rows only: once, few, many, or a class for an expanded clone.

v_call: TRBV6-5; j_call: TRBJ2-1; d_call: .; clone_size: .; cdr3_aa: CASSRGSSYNEQFF; cdr3_nt: TGTGCCAGCAGCCGGGGGTCCTCCTACAATGAGCAGTTCTTC
v_call: TRBV5-4; j_call: TRBJ2-1; d_call: TRBD2; clone_size: .; cdr3_aa: CASSLGTSVGYNEQFF; cdr3_nt: TGTGCCAGCAGCTTAGGGACTAGCGTAGGCTACAATGAGCAGTTCTTC
v_call: TRBV27; j_call: TRBJ1-2; d_call: .; clone_size: few; cdr3_aa: CASSFRGIDGYTF; cdr3_nt: TGTGCCAGCAGTTTTCGGGGTATCGATGGCTACACCTTC
v_call: TRBV21-1; j_call: TRBJ2-2; d_call: .; clone_size: .; cdr3_aa: CASSARSGGTANTGELFF; cdr3_nt: TGTGCCAGCAGCGCACGGTCGGGGGGGACGGCAAACACCGGGGAGCTGTTTTTT
v_call: TRBV2; j_call: TRBJ1-3; d_call: .; clone_size: few; cdr3_aa: CASSGQGTGNTIYF; cdr3_nt: TGTGCCAGCAGTGGGCAGGGAACTGGAAACACCATATATTTT
v_call: TRBV5-6; j_call: TRBJ1-4; d_call: .; clone_size: .; cdr3_aa: CASSIAGATNEKLFF; cdr3_nt: TGTGCCAGCAGTATTGCGGGTGCAACTAATGAAAAACTGTTTTTT
v_call: TRBV5-6; j_call: TRBJ2-7; d_call: TRBD1; clone_size: .; cdr3_aa: CASSPPGTGYEQYF; cdr3_nt: TGTGCCAGCAGCCCACCCGGGACAGGCTACGAGCAGTACTTC
v_call: TRBV7-9; j_call: TRBJ2-2; d_call: .; clone_size: few; cdr3_aa: CASSSQTSPNTGELFF; cdr3_nt: TGTGCCAGCAGCTCCCAGACAAGTCCGAACACCGGGGAGCTGTTTTTT
v_call: TRBV7-2; j_call: TRBJ1-2; d_call: .; clone_size: .; cdr3_aa: CASSLDSYGYTF; cdr3_nt: TGTGCCAGCAGCTTAGACAGCTATGGCTACACCTTC
v_call: TRBV30; j_call: TRBJ2-5; d_call: .; clone_size: once; cdr3_aa: CAWANSQETQYF; cdr3_nt: TGTGCCTGGGCTAATTCGCAAGAGACCCAGTACTTC
v_call: TRBV7-9; j_call: TRBJ2-1; d_call: TRBD2; clone_size: .; cdr3_aa: CASSLRGGSGANEQFF; cdr3_nt: TGTGCCAGCAGCTTACGGGGCGGGAGTGGGGCCAATGAGCAGTTCTTC
v_call: TRBV19; j_call: TRBJ1-1; d_call: .; clone_size: .; cdr3_aa: CASSIVRGTEAFF; cdr3_nt: TGTGCCAGTAGTATAGTTCGGGGCACTGAAGCTTTCTTT
v_call: TRBV11-2; j_call: TRBJ2-7; d_call: TRBD2; clone_size: .; cdr3_aa: CASRGGTSLYEQYF; cdr3_nt: TGTGCCAGCAGGGGAGGGACTTCCCTCTACGAGCAGTACTTC
v_call: TRBV7-9; j_call: TRBJ2-1; d_call: .; clone_size: .; cdr3_aa: CASSPRQNSYNEQFF; cdr3_nt: TGTGCCAGCAGCCCCCGACAGAATTCCTACAATGAGCAGTTCTTC
v_call: TRBV7-2; j_call: TRBJ2-7; d_call: TRBD1; clone_size: .; cdr3_aa: CASSRPGQGVHEQYF; cdr3_nt: TGTGCCAGCAGCCGCCCGGGACAGGGTGTACACGAGCAGTACTTC
v_call: TRBV18; j_call: TRBJ2-2; d_call: TRBD1; clone_size: once; cdr3_aa: CASSPALTGVKNTGELFF; cdr3_nt: TGTGCCAGCTCACCGGCACTTACAGGGGTGAAAAACACCGGGGAGCTGTTTTTT
v_call: TRBV5-3; j_call: TRBJ1-4; d_call: .; clone_size: .; cdr3_aa: CARNRALKLFF; cdr3_nt: TGTGCCAGAAACAGAGCCTTAAAACTGTTTTTT
v_call: TRBV30; j_call: TRBJ1-5; d_call: .; clone_size: .; cdr3_aa: CAWSPTGPGGSQPQHF; cdr3_nt: TGTGCCTGGAGTCCGACAGGACCCGGGGGGTCTCAGCCCCAGCATTTT
v_call: TRBV5-6; j_call: TRBJ1-1; d_call: TRBD1; clone_size: .; cdr3_aa: CASSFRRDRGTEAFF; cdr3_nt: TGTGCCAGCAGCTTCCGCCGGGACAGGGGAACTGAAGCTTTCTTT
v_call: TRBV11-2; j_call: TRBJ1-2; d_call: .; clone_size: .; cdr3_aa: CASSATTGFGYGYTF; cdr3_nt: TGTGCCAGCAGCGCCACTACAGGTTTCGGCTATGGCTACACCTTC
v_call: TRBV18; j_call: TRBJ2-2; d_call: .; clone_size: .; cdr3_aa: CASSPGTRAGGELFF; cdr3_nt: TGTGCCAGCTCACCGGGAACTAGGGCCGGCGGGGAGCTGTTTTTT
v_call: TRBV29-1; j_call: TRBJ2-3; d_call: TRBD2; clone_size: .; cdr3_aa: CSVGAGGTDTQYF; cdr3_nt: TGCAGCGTTGGAGCGGGGGGCACAGATACGCAGTATTTT
v_call: TRBV19; j_call: TRBJ1-4; d_call: .; clone_size: .; cdr3_aa: CASRSWTVINEKLFF; cdr3_nt: TGTGCCAGTAGGTCGTGGACAGTCATTAATGAAAAACTGTTTTTT
v_call: TRBV6-2/TRBV6-3; j_call: TRBJ2-1; d_call: TRBD2; clone_size: .; cdr3_aa: CASSYSLFAGGLVGEQFF; cdr3_nt: TGTGCCAGCAGTTACTCCCTATTCGCGGGGGGCCTCGTAGGTGAGCAGTTCTTC
v_call: TRBV10-2; j_call: TRBJ2-5; d_call: TRBD1; clone_size: .; cdr3_aa: CASRTGAETQYF; cdr3_nt: TGCGCCAGCAGAACAGGGGCAGAGACCCAGTACTTC
v_call: TRBV5-6; j_call: TRBJ2-2; d_call: TRBD2; clone_size: .; cdr3_aa: CASSLTGGSTGELFF; cdr3_nt: TGTGCCAGCAGCTTAACGGGAGGCTCCACCGGGGAGCTGTTTTTT
v_call: TRBV27; j_call: TRBJ2-3; d_call: TRBD1; clone_size: .; cdr3_aa: CASRGQGSTDTQYF; cdr3_nt: TGTGCCAGCAGGGGACAGGGTAGCACAGATACGCAGTATTTT
v_call: TRBV7-8; j_call: TRBJ1-4; d_call: TRBD1; clone_size: .; cdr3_aa: CASSEGTGYEKLFF; cdr3_nt: TGTGCCAGCAGCGAGGGGACAGGGTATGAAAAACTGTTTTTT
v_call: TRBV19; j_call: TRBJ2-1; d_call: .; clone_size: .; cdr3_aa: CASSSRGTNYNEQFF; cdr3_nt: TGTGCCAGTAGTAGTAGGGGAACTAACTACAATGAGCAGTTCTTC
v_call: TRBV11-2; j_call: TRBJ2-7; d_call: .; clone_size: .; cdr3_aa: CASSSVRAGSYEQYF; cdr3_nt: TGTGCCAGCAGCTCGGTTAGGGCGGGGTCTTACGAGCAGTACTTC
v_call: TRBV7-2; j_call: TRBJ1-2; d_call: TRBD1; clone_size: .; cdr3_aa: CASSPTPGGAWGYTF; cdr3_nt: TGTGCCAGCAGCCCAACGCCAGGGGGCGCTTGGGGCTACACCTTC
v_call: TRBV19; j_call: TRBJ2-7; d_call: TRBD2; clone_size: .; cdr3_aa: CASRAAGGPEEQYF; cdr3_nt: TGTGCCAGTAGGGCAGCGGGGGGGCCTGAAGAGCAGTACTTC
v_call: TRBV7-2; j_call: TRBJ2-5; d_call: .; clone_size: .; cdr3_aa: CASSFGGARETQYF; cdr3_nt: TGTGCCAGCAGCTTTGGAGGGGCACGGGAGACCCAGTACTTC
v_call: TRBV5-1; j_call: TRBJ1-3; d_call: .; clone_size: .; cdr3_aa: CASSLVGSGNTIYF; cdr3_nt: TGCGCCAGCAGCTTGGTCGGCTCTGGAAACACCATATATTTT
v_call: TRBV13; j_call: TRBJ1-1; d_call: TRBD1; clone_size: .; cdr3_aa: CASSFRDRNTEAFF; cdr3_nt: TGTGCCAGCAGCTTCCGGGACAGGAACACTGAAGCTTTCTTT
v_call: TRBV9; j_call: TRBJ2-1; d_call: TRBD2; clone_size: .; cdr3_aa: CASSAALAGGHNEQFF; cdr3_nt: TGTGCCAGCAGCGCCGCTCTGGCGGGGGGACACAATGAGCAGTTCTTC
v_call: TRBV30; j_call: TRBJ1-1; d_call: .; clone_size: .; cdr3_aa: CAWRTAMNTEAFF; cdr3_nt: TGTGCCTGGAGGACAGCAATGAACACTGAAGCTTTCTTT
v_call: TRBV5-1; j_call: TRBJ1-1; d_call: TRBD1; clone_size: few; cdr3_aa: CASSLRGLGNTEAFF; cdr3_nt: TGCGCCAGCAGCTTAAGGGGGCTTGGGAACACTGAAGCTTTCTTT
v_call: TRBV3-1/TRBV3-2; j_call: TRBJ2-7; d_call: .; clone_size: .; cdr3_aa: CASSQDRPGPGLIYEQYF; cdr3_nt: TGTGCCAGCAGCCAAGATCGTCCCGGGCCAGGGCTTATCTACGAGCAGTACTTC
v_call: TRBV6-5; j_call: TRBJ1-3; d_call: TRBD1; clone_size: .; cdr3_aa: CASRTDRAGNTIYF; cdr3_nt: TGTGCCAGCAGAACGGACAGGGCCGGAAACACCATATATTTT
v_call: TRBV19; j_call: TRBJ1-4; d_call: .; clone_size: .; cdr3_aa: CASSRLGEKLFF; cdr3_nt: TGTGCCAGTAGTCGACTAGGAGAAAAACTGTTTTTT
v_call: TRBV28; j_call: TRBJ1-5; d_call: TRBD1; clone_size: .; cdr3_aa: CASSLSGTGLYSNQPQHF; cdr3_nt: TGTGCCAGCAGTTTGTCCGGGACAGGGCTATATAGCAATCAGCCCCAGCATTTT
v_call: TRBV7-2; j_call: TRBJ2-7; d_call: TRBD2; clone_size: once; cdr3_aa: CASSLTGTGLAYEQYF; cdr3_nt: TGTGCCAGCAGCCTGACAGGAACGGGACTAGCGTACGAGCAGTACTTC
v_call: TRBV30; j_call: TRBJ1-2; d_call: .; clone_size: .; cdr3_aa: CAWSVLNTYGYTF; cdr3_nt: TGTGCCTGGAGTGTACTCAATACCTATGGCTACACCTTC
v_call: TRBV30; j_call: TRBJ2-5; d_call: TRBD2; clone_size: .; cdr3_aa: CAWSPLPRGGDKETQYF; cdr3_nt: TGTGCCTGGAGCCCCCTCCCTCGCGGGGGGGATAAAGAGACCCAGTACTTC
v_call: TRBV27; j_call: TRBJ2-1; d_call: TRBD2; clone_size: .; cdr3_aa: CASSLSYLAGAEQFF; cdr3_nt: TGTGCCAGCAGTTTATCGTACCTAGCGGGGGCCGAGCAGTTCTTC
v_call: TRBV4-3; j_call: TRBJ2-3; d_call: TRBD2; clone_size: .; cdr3_aa: CASSQGGLARSDTQYF; cdr3_nt: TGCGCCAGCAGCCAAGGTGGACTAGCGAGATCAGATACGCAGTATTTT
v_call: TRBV5-1; j_call: TRBJ2-6; d_call: .; clone_size: .; cdr3_aa: CASSLEQNSGANVLTF; cdr3_nt: TGCGCCAGCAGCTTGGAACAGAACTCTGGGGCCAACGTCCTGACTTTC
v_call: TRBV6-2/TRBV6-3; j_call: TRBJ1-2; d_call: TRBD1; clone_size: .; cdr3_aa: CASSYGGQGTGYTF; cdr3_nt: TGTGCCAGCAGTTACGGGGGACAGGGCACTGGCTACACCTTC
v_call: TRBV27; j_call: TRBJ2-1; d_call: TRBD2; clone_size: once; cdr3_aa: CASSIRLAGRNEQFF; cdr3_nt: TGTGCCAGCAGTATCCGACTAGCGGGAAGGAATGAGCAGTTCTTC
v_call: TRBV27; j_call: TRBJ2-2; d_call: .; clone_size: .; cdr3_aa: CASSFRATNTGELFF; cdr3_nt: TGTGCCAGCAGTTTTCGAGCAACGAACACCGGGGAGCTGTTTTTT
v_call: TRBV7-9; j_call: TRBJ2-2; d_call: TRBD1; clone_size: .; cdr3_aa: CASSSKGQGTGELFF; cdr3_nt: TGTGCCAGCAGCTCCAAGGGACAGGGCACCGGGGAGCTGTTTTTT